This TCR beta chain was identified during a study of response to subunit inactivated influenza vaccine. Regarding the study as a whole: It was suggested by the authors that few new T cells are recruited by each seasonal influenza vaccination.

The trim removed 0 bases at V and 6 bases at J, leaving 11 bases unmatched. Germline-derived CDR1 and CDR2 are DFQATT and SNEGSKA (reference sequence). The CDR3 runs 17 residues. From the RT-PCR reads, TCRdb called clonotypes with MiXCR, one entry per CDR3 protein. The sample holds 600,000 to 850,000 distinct CDR3 sequences, 11% to 15% seen once. As regards this clonotype: Its antigen remains unknown.

The sequencing used PBMCs from blood, collected around two weeks before vaccination. The chain recombines TRBV20-1 with TRBJ2-3; TRBD2 agrees at 11 bases. The source is a man in his fifties or sixties who received an inactivated influenza vaccine. The CDR3: CSARDYSGGAPVDTQYF. The DNA for the CDR3 is TGCAGTGCTAGAGATTATAGCGGGGGGGCCCCGGTGGATACGCAGTATTTT.